The rows below give T cell receptor beta chains drawn from one sample of a study of blood T cells in healthy people across ages. TCRdb used MiXCR to reprocess the 5' RACE reads, holding one entry per CDR3 protein. The sample lists about 1.5 million distinct CDR3 sequences, roughly 43% seen once, with approximately 4% in the top ten. The sample was blood. These receptors all stem from a woman aged 18-29 years in good health. Both conserved end residues are part of each CDR3. D genes are given only for firm matches. Clone size is not always given. Where it is, it says once, few, many or a class for expanded clones.

j_call v_call clone_size d_call cdr3_aa cdr3_nt
TRBJ1-2 TRBV6-1 - TRBD1 CASSQNRGFGGYTF TGTGCCAGCAGCCAAAACAGGGGTTTCGGTGGCTACACCTTC
TRBJ1-5 TRBV28 - - CASSITDSNQPQHF TGTGCCAGCAGCATAACAGATAGCAATCAGCCCCAGCATTTT
TRBJ2-1 TRBV12-3/TRBV12-4 - TRBD2 CASSSSGRATYEQFF TGTGCCAGCAGTTCTAGCGGGAGGGCCACCTATGAGCAGTTCTTC
TRBJ2-3 TRBV5-1 few - CASSFLAAGSTDTQYF TGCGCCAGCAGCTTTCTCGCGGCAGGGTCCACAGATACGCAGTATTTT
TRBJ2-6 TRBV29-1 - TRBD1 CSVERTGLSGANVLTF TGCAGCGTTGAAAGGACAGGGCTCTCTGGGGCCAACGTCCTGACTTTC
TRBJ2-3 TRBV7-2 - - CASSLGSGFRYTDTQYF TGTGCCAGCAGCTTAGGCTCGGGGTTCCGGTACACAGATACGCAGTATTTT
TRBJ1-1 TRBV7-9 few - CASSLGTHAEAFF TGTGCCAGCAGCTTAGGCACGCACGCTGAAGCTTTCTTT
TRBJ1-5 TRBV7-9 - - CASSSEGVYQPQHF TGTGCCAGCAGCTCAGAGGGGGTTTATCAGCCCCAGCATTTT
TRBJ1-2 TRBV7-2 few - CASSLVGDWRAGNYGYTF TGTGCCAGCAGCTTAGTAGGGGATTGGAGGGCAGGGAACTATGGCTACACCTTC
TRBJ1-4 TRBV10-3 few - CAISEEVRFEKLFF TGTGCCATCAGTGAGGAGGTACGATTTGAAAAACTGTTTTTT
TRBJ1-2 TRBV27 - - CASSSSTQGPYGYTF TGTGCCAGCAGCTCCTCTACCCAGGGCCCCTATGGCTACACCTTC
TRBJ2-1 TRBV4-3 - TRBD2 CASSPQGLAVWNEQFF TGCGCCAGCAGCCCGCAGGGACTAGCGGTCTGGAATGAGCAGTTCTTC
TRBJ2-7 TRBV20-1 - TRBD2 CSARSSGGTYEQYF TGCAGTGCTAGATCCAGCGGGGGGACCTACGAGCAGTACTTC
TRBJ2-3 TRBV12-3/TRBV12-4 - - CAITYLSPTDTQYF TGTGCCATCACGTACCTGTCCCCCACAGATACGCAGTATTTT
TRBJ2-3 TRBV29-1 many TRBD2 CSVDRLAGALDTQYF TGCAGCGTTGATCGACTAGCGGGGGCTCTCGATACGCAGTATTTT
TRBJ2-3 TRBV4-3 - TRBD2 CASSQERGGADMQYF TGCGCCAGCAGCCAAGAGCGGGGGGGCGCAGATATGCAGTATTTT
TRBJ2-3 TRBV7-9 - TRBD2 CASSLQRGEIDTQYF TGTGCCAGCAGCCTCCAGCGGGGGGAGATAGATACGCAGTATTTT
TRBJ2-7 TRBV7-6 - TRBD1 CASSFARQGAPYEQYF TGTGCCAGCAGCTTCGCTAGACAGGGGGCACCCTACGAGCAGTACTTC
TRBJ2-1 TRBV6-6 - TRBD2 CASSYTGTKGEQFF TGTGCCAGCAGTTACACCGGGACTAAGGGTGAGCAGTTCTTC
TRBJ2-1 TRBV6-2/TRBV6-3 few TRBD2 CASSSGTSGRFYNEQFF TGTGCCAGCAGCTCCGGGACTAGCGGGAGATTCTACAATGAGCAGTTCTTC
TRBJ2-7 TRBV5-1 once - CASSLTRGETTGEQYF TGCGCCAGCAGCTTAACCCGGGGCGAAACAACGGGCGAGCAGTACTTC
TRBJ2-3 TRBV7-9 - TRBD1 CASSLSGTAKDTQYF TGTGCCAGCAGCCTTTCCGGGACAGCGAAAGATACGCAGTATTTT
TRBJ1-5 TRBV19 - - CASSIEGRDNQPQHF TGTGCCAGTAGTATAGAGGGCAGGGATAATCAGCCCCAGCATTTT
TRBJ2-7 TRBV4-1 many - CASSLQSLEYEQYF TGCGCCAGCAGCCTACAGTCCCTAGAGTACGAGCAGTACTTC
TRBJ2-7 TRBV5-6 few - CASSLGPGSHYEQYF TGTGCCAGCAGCTTGGGCCCGGGAAGTCACTACGAGCAGTACTTC
TRBJ2-3 TRBV7-9 - - CASSAALAVLGDTQYF TGTGCCAGCAGCGCTGCTTTAGCGGTGCTGGGGGATACGCAGTATTTT
TRBJ1-1 TRBV30 few - CAWRPGHRNTEAFF TGTGCCTGGAGGCCGGGACACAGAAACACTGAAGCTTTCTTT
TRBJ1-2 TRBV12-3/TRBV12-4 - - CASISGYTF TGTGCCAGCATCAGTGGCTACACCTTC
TRBJ2-1 TRBV6-4 - TRBD2 CASSHLAGAGNEQFF TGTGCCAGCAGTCATCTAGCGGGAGCAGGTAATGAGCAGTTCTTC
TRBJ1-1 TRBV25-1 - - CASSEFKGLANTEAFF TGTGCCAGCAGTGAATTTAAGGGGTTAGCGAACACTGAAGCTTTCTTT
TRBJ1-1 TRBV9 few TRBD1 CASSAGTGVQAFF TGTGCCAGCAGCGCCGGGACAGGGGTTCAAGCTTTCTTT
TRBJ2-7 TRBV7-2 - - CASSLVAGTGSSYNEQYF TGTGCCAGCAGCTTAGTGGCCGGGACCGGAAGCTCCTACAATGAGCAGTACTTC
TRBJ2-1 TRBV29-1 few TRBD1 CSEIDRAHNEQFF TGCAGCGAGATCGACAGGGCCCACAATGAGCAGTTCTTC
TRBJ1-1 TRBV12-3/TRBV12-4 - - CASSPWDLWRTEAFF TGTGCCAGCAGTCCCTGGGACCTCTGGCGCACTGAAGCTTTCTTT
TRBJ2-7 TRBV6-2/TRBV6-3 - TRBD2 CASSYSTIAGGYGEQYF TGTGCCAGCAGTTACTCGACGATAGCGGGGGGTTACGGGGAGCAGTACTTC
TRBJ1-2 TRBV6-8 - - CASSYSIFTGRVKSYTF TGTGCCAGCAGTTACTCGATTTTCACCGGGCGAGTAAAGAGCTACACCTTC
TRBJ1-2 TRBV4-3 - TRBD1 CASSQERGLGGYTF TGCGCCAGCAGCCAAGAAAGGGGGCTCGGGGGCTACACCTTC
TRBJ2-7 TRBV11-2 few - CASSFHRGSTYEQYF TGTGCCAGCAGCTTCCATCGAGGGAGCACCTACGAGCAGTACTTC
TRBJ2-5 TRBV5-1 few - CASSLDWERQYF TGCGCCAGCAGCTTGGACTGGGAAAGGCAGTACTTC
TRBJ1-1 TRBV6-5 - - CASSYSRDRGTEAFF TGTGCCAGCAGTTACTCCCGGGACCGCGGCACTGAAGCTTTCTTT
TRBJ2-7 TRBV29-1 many - CSVQGPSGVGYEQYF TGCAGCGTTCAAGGCCCGTCAGGGGTGGGGTACGAGCAGTACTTC